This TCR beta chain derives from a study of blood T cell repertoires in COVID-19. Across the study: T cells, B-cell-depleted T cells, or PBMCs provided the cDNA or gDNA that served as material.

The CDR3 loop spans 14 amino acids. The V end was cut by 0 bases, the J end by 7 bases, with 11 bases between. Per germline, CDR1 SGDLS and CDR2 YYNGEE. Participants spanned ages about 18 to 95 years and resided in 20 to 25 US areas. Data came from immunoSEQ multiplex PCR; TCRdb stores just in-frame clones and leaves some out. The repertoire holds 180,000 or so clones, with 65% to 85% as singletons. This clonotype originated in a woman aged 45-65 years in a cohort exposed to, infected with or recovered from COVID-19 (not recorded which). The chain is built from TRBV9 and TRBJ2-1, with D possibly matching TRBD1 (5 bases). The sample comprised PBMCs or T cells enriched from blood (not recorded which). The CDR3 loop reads CASSVGGVGNEQFF. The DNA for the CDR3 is TGTGCCAGCAGCGTAGGGGGCGTGGGAAATGAGCAGTTCTTC.